The 2 T cell receptor beta chains given below trace back to one sample, sequenced in a study of vaccination and CD4 T cells after COVID-19 (dated by TCRdb to about 2022). The library was made by PCR. The sequencing machine was an Illumina iSeq 100. DNA from cultured CD4+ T cells underwent TCR sequencing with the Oncomine TCR Beta short-read assay at the Johns Hopkins FTIC core. TCRdb reanalyzed the raw reads on its own, using fastp at Q25 for trimming and MiXCR for clone calling, and kept in-frame beta chains. When rows share a CDR3 protein, they turn into one entry using the most common DNA and genes. The sample table records some 4,400 distinct CDR3 sequences; approximately 30% of these occur just once. The top ten hold roughly 34% of the sample. These receptors lack a known antigen. The treatment or condition label, as the study defines it: approximately 9-day PBMC culture with coronavirus spike peptide pools or control peptides (ViraFEST assay).

Sequencing used CD4+ T cells from blood, cultured in vitro. The receptors were gathered from a human donor who had recovered from COVID-19.

The V gene is TRBV5-4, the J gene TRBJ2-2; TRBD2 agrees at 10 bases. The CDR3 consists of 18 residues. The J segment lost 6 bases and the V segment lost 2 bases, leaving 13 bases of the junction unmatched. Germline assignment: CDR1 SGHNT and CDR2 YYREEE (reference sequence). Written as DNA, the CDR3 is TGTGCCAGCAGCTTCGGTCCCAGCGGGGGGGCCTTGTCCGGGGAGCTGTTTTTT. This translates into CASSFGPSGGALSGELFF.

This clonotype has more than one count but fewer than ten. V and J are TRBV27 and TRBJ2-5; a possible D gene is TRBD2 (7 bases). CDR1 MNHEY and CDR2 SMNVEV come from the germline V gene (reference sequence). CDR3 length: 15 residues. V lost 5 bases to trimming and J lost 0 bases, with 13 bases between them. The CDR3 DNA follows: TGTGCCAGCAGTGAGGGGGAGGGTTACCAAGAGACCCAGTACTTC. Translating gives CASSEGEGYQETQYF.